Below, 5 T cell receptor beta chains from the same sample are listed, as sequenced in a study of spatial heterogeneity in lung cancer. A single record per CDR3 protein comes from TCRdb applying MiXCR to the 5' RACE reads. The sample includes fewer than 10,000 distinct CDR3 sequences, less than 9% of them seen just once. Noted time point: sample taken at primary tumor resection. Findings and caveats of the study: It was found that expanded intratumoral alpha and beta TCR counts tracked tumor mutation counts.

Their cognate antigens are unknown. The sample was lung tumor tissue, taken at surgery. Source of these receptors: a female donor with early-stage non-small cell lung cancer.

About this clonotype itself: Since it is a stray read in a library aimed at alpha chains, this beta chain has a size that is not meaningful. In DNA, the CDR3 is TGTGCCAGCAGGAATGCTAATGAAAAACTGTTTTTT. Amino acid sequence: CASRNANEKLFF. The chain combines TRBV28 with TRBJ1-4; unclear D gene. V was shortened by 6 bases and J by 3 bases, with 5 bases between the two germline ends. The CDR3 consists of 12 residues. Germline V gene sequence: CDR1 MDHEN, CDR2 SYDVKM.

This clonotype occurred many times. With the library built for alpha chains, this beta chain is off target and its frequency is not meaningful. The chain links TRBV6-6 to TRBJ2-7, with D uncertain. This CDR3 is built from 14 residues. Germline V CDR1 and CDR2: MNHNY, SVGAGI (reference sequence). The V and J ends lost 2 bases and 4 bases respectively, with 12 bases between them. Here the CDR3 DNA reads TGTGCCAGCAGTTACAGTACGGCCCATTACGAGCAGTACTTC. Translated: CASSYSTAHYEQYF.

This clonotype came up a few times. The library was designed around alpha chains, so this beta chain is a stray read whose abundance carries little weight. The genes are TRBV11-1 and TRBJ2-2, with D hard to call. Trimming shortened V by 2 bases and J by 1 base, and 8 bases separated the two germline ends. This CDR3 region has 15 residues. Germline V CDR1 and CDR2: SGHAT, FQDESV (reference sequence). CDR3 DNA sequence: TGTGCCAGCAGCTTATTAGGGCGGAACACCGGGGAGCTGTTTTTT. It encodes CASSLLGRNTGELFF.

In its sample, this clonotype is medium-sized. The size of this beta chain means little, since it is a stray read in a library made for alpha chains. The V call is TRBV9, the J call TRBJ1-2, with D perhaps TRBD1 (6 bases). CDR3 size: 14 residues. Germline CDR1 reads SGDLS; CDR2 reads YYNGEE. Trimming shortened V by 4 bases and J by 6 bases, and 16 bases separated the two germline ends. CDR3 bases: TGTGCCAGCAGCCTACAGGGAAATGCGGATGGCTACACCTTC. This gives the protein CASSLQGNADGYTF.

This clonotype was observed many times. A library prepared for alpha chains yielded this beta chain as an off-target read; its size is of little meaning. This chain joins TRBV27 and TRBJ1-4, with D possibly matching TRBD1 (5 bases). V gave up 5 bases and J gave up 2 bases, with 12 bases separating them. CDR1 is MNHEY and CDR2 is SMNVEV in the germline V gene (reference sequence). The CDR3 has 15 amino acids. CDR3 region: CASSGEGFTNEKLFF. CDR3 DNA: TGTGCCAGCAGTGGCGAGGGGTTTACTAATGAAAAACTGTTTTTT.